This T cell receptor beta chain was retrieved from a study of cytomegalovirus exposure and HLA in healthy donors. Study observations and caveats: Within an earlier analysis, most TCR beta V segments proved productive either about 87% or about 30% of the time. Some public TCRs appeared in many individuals, while most sequences were rare. Listed as cytomegalovirus-associated were 150 or so TCR beta chains.

To note about this clone: Antigen specificity is unknown.

It was with 60 Vbeta and 13 Jbeta primers that the PCR ran. The method was immunoSEQ multiplex PCR; TCRdb's version includes in-frame clones alone and lacks a portion of them. Among some 140,000 clones listed, about 83% were seen once. The CDR3 consists of 14 residues. In germline, CDR1 is MNHNS, CDR2 SASEGT. V lost 2 bases, J lost 4 bases, and 5 bases stayed unmatched. Sequencing was done on a sample of PBMCs. This clonotype originated in a woman aged 40 to 49 in good health and CMV-seronegative. J is TRBJ2-7 and V is TRBV6-1, with 7 bases matching TRBD1. CDR3 DNA sequence: TGTGCCAGCAGTGAAATCGGGACAGAATACGAGCAGTACTTC. As protein: CASSEIGTEYEQYF.